The rows below give T cell receptor beta chains drawn from one sample of a study of CD8 T cells in Susac syndrome. TCRdb analysed the immunoSEQ multiplex PCR reads with MiXCR anew, one entry per CDR3 protein. The profile shows 350,000 to 550,000 distinct CDR3 sequences, more than 70% of them singletons. The material sequenced was CD8+ T cells from PBMCs. Source of these receptors: a human donor with multiple sclerosis. The CDR3 runs from the conserved cysteine through the conserved F or W. Fields, in order: D gene, clone size, V gene, CDR3 length, J gene, CDR3 protein, CDR3 DNA. D genes are given only for firm matches. For some rows the clone size is stated as once, few or many, or as a class when expanded; others skip it.

d_gene: .
abundance: .
v_gene: TRBV20-1
len: 12
j_gene: TRBJ1-1
CDR3aa: CSAHQGFTEAFF
CDR3nt: TGCAGTGCTCATCAGGGGTTCACTGAAGCTTTCTTT

d_gene: .
abundance: .
v_gene: TRBV24-1
len: 11
j_gene: TRBJ1-1
CDR3aa: CATGSESEAFF
CDR3nt: TGTGCCACCGGTAGTGAGAGTGAAGCTTTCTTT

d_gene: TRBD1
abundance: .
v_gene: TRBV6-1
len: 16
j_gene: TRBJ1-1
CDR3aa: CASREPPGQGVSEAFF
CDR3nt: TGTGCCAGCAGGGAACCACCGGGACAGGGGGTCTCTGAAGCTTTCTTT

d_gene: .
abundance: once
v_gene: TRBV4-1
len: 14
j_gene: TRBJ2-5
CDR3aa: CASSHSGAQETQYF
CDR3nt: TGCGCCAGCAGCCATAGTGGGGCCCAAGAGACCCAGTACTTC

d_gene: .
abundance: .
v_gene: TRBV3-1
len: 14
j_gene: TRBJ1-1
CDR3aa: CASSQDPGGDEAFF
CDR3nt: TGTGCCAGCAGCCAAGATCCCGGTGGTGATGAAGCTTTCTTT

d_gene: .
abundance: .
v_gene: TRBV5-1
len: 16
j_gene: TRBJ1-1
CDR3aa: CASSFGPGAGVTEAFF
CDR3nt: TGCGCCAGCAGCTTTGGTCCTGGGGCAGGGGTCACTGAAGCTTTCTTT

d_gene: TRBD1
abundance: once
v_gene: TRBV7-9
len: 16
j_gene: TRBJ1-2
CDR3aa: CASSLARTGPNYGYTF
CDR3nt: TGTGCCAGCAGCTTAGCCCGGACAGGACCTAACTATGGCTACACCTTC

d_gene: TRBD2
abundance: .
v_gene: TRBV5-4
len: 12
j_gene: TRBJ2-1
CDR3aa: CASMGGDNEQFF
CDR3nt: TGTGCCAGCATGGGGGGGGACAATGAGCAGTTCTTC

d_gene: TRBD2
abundance: once
v_gene: TRBV27
len: 15
j_gene: TRBJ2-7
CDR3aa: CASGGSLAGNYEQYF
CDR3nt: TGTGCCAGCGGGGGGAGTCTAGCGGGAAATTACGAGCAGTACTTC

d_gene: TRBD2
abundance: .
v_gene: TRBV2
len: 16
j_gene: TRBJ2-1
CDR3aa: CASSEATSGTWNEQFF
CDR3nt: TGTGCCAGCAGTGAAGCCACTAGCGGGACGTGGAATGAGCAGTTCTTC

d_gene: .
abundance: few
v_gene: TRBV7-9
len: 14
j_gene: TRBJ2-7
CDR3aa: CASSSSGTEYEQYF
CDR3nt: TGTGCCAGCAGCTCCAGCGGGACAGAATACGAGCAGTACTTC

d_gene: .
abundance: .
v_gene: TRBV28
len: 17
j_gene: TRBJ1-3
CDR3aa: CASSLSGGRYPGNTIYF
CDR3nt: TGTGCCAGCAGTTTATCTGGGGGCCGTTACCCTGGAAACACCATATATTTT

d_gene: .
abundance: .
v_gene: TRBV27
len: 15
j_gene: TRBJ1-2
CDR3aa: CASRIFAGTGYGYTF
CDR3nt: TGTGCCAGCAGAATATTCGCCGGGACCGGCTATGGCTACACCTTC

d_gene: TRBD1
abundance: .
v_gene: TRBV28
len: 13
j_gene: TRBJ1-5
CDR3aa: CASRPPGGIPQHF
CDR3nt: TGTGCCAGCAGGCCGCCAGGGGGTATTCCCCAGCATTTT

d_gene: TRBD2
abundance: .
v_gene: TRBV7-9
len: 15
j_gene: TRBJ2-4
CDR3aa: CASSHPTSDENIQYF
CDR3nt: TGTGCCAGCAGCCACCCGACTAGCGACGAAAACATTCAGTACTTC

d_gene: .
abundance: .
v_gene: TRBV4-1
len: 15
j_gene: TRBJ2-7
CDR3aa: CASSQVPGVAYEQYF
CDR3nt: TGCGCCAGCAGCCAAGTGCCCGGGGTGGCCTACGAGCAGTACTTC

d_gene: TRBD1
abundance: .
v_gene: TRBV3-1
len: 16
j_gene: TRBJ2-3
CDR3aa: CASSQLDRGLADTQYF
CDR3nt: TGTGCCAGCAGCCAACTAGACAGGGGGCTTGCAGATACGCAGTATTTT

d_gene: .
abundance: .
v_gene: TRBV4-1
len: 19
j_gene: TRBJ2-5
CDR3aa: CASSPSPTGFLGTQETQYF
CDR3nt: TGCGCCAGCAGTCCCTCCCCAACGGGTTTCCTAGGGACCCAAGAGACCCAGTACTTC

d_gene: TRBD2
abundance: .
v_gene: TRBV5-4
len: 16
j_gene: TRBJ2-3
CDR3aa: CASSLVAGGPTDTQYF
CDR3nt: TGTGCCAGCAGCTTAGTAGCGGGAGGGCCGACAGATACGCAGTATTTT

d_gene: TRBD1
abundance: .
v_gene: TRBV5-6
len: 15
j_gene: TRBJ2-7
CDR3aa: CASSVPGQGPYEQYF
CDR3nt: TGTGCCAGCAGCGTCCCGGGACAGGGGCCCTACGAGCAGTACTTC

d_gene: .
abundance: few
v_gene: TRBV6-1
len: 14
j_gene: TRBJ1-5
CDR3aa: CASSGVGVNQPQHF
CDR3nt: TGTGCCAGCAGTGGGGTAGGGGTCAATCAGCCCCAGCATTTT

d_gene: .
abundance: .
v_gene: TRBV11-2
len: 15
j_gene: TRBJ2-7
CDR3aa: CASSLDLTYVGEQYF
CDR3nt: TGTGCCAGCAGCTTAGACCTCACGTACGTGGGCGAGCAGTACTTC

d_gene: TRBD2
abundance: .
v_gene: TRBV28
len: 17
j_gene: TRBJ2-2
CDR3aa: CASRRGLAGVNTGELFF
CDR3nt: TGTGCCAGCAGAAGGGGACTAGCGGGAGTGAACACCGGGGAGCTGTTTTTT

d_gene: .
abundance: .
v_gene: TRBV24-1
len: 14
j_gene: TRBJ2-1
CDR3aa: CATSDPTTYNEQFF
CDR3nt: TGTGCCACCAGTGATCCGACAACTTACAATGAGCAGTTCTTC

d_gene: .
abundance: few
v_gene: TRBV6-1
len: 10
j_gene: TRBJ1-1
CDR3aa: CASSDGEAFF
CDR3nt: TGTGCCAGCAGTGACGGTGAAGCTTTCTTT

d_gene: .
abundance: .
v_gene: TRBV29-1
len: 15
j_gene: TRBJ2-5
CDR3aa: CSVETGAEYQETQYF
CDR3nt: TGCAGCGTTGAAACCGGGGCTGAGTACCAAGAGACCCAGTACTTC

d_gene: TRBD2
abundance: .
v_gene: TRBV11-2
len: 15
j_gene: TRBJ2-7
CDR3aa: CASSFGLAVTYEQYF
CDR3nt: TGTGCCAGCAGCTTCGGACTAGCCGTAACCTACGAGCAGTACTTC